These 23 T cell receptor beta chains share one sample of origin, sequenced in a study of blood T cell repertoires in COVID-19. Libraries were prepared by immunoSEQ multiplex PCR; TCRdb keeps only in-frame clonotypes and omits some of them. Here the sample spans about 160,000 clones, about 86% being singletons. Sequenced sample: peripheral blood. The receptors here all came from a man between 50 and 59 years old with active or convalescent COVID-19.

The chain is built from TRBV15 and TRBJ2-6; 13 bases are shared with TRBD2. Looked up from germline, CDR1 is LNHNV and CDR2 is YYDKDF (reference sequence). The length of the CDR3 is 18 residues. The V and J ends lost 1 base and 2 bases, in that order; junction bases with no gene match: 2. The chain's CDR3 is CATSRGTSGGTGANVLTF. The CDR3 DNA reads as TGTGCCACCAGCAGAGGGACTAGCGGGGGAACTGGGGCCAACGTCCTGACTTTC.

This clone occurred once. This chain uses TRBV29-1 with TRBJ1-1, with 7 bases that match TRBD1. Per the germline V gene, CDR1 is SQVTM and CDR2 is ANQGSEA. The CDR3 sequence is 15 residues long. V trimming: 7 bases; J trimming: 1 base; junction bases outside the gene matches: 12. CDR3 bases: TGCAGCGGTATGAGCGCCGGGACAGCGAACACTGAAGCTTTCTTT. This translates into CSGMSAGTANTEAFF.

V and J are TRBV5-1 and TRBJ2-3; 8 positions agree with TRBD2. Germline V gene data show CDR1 as SGHRS and CDR2 as YFSETQ. The CDR3 sequence is 16 residues long. Trimming took 0 bases from V and 0 from J; bases not matched to a gene: 3. CDR3: CASSLGTSSSTDTQYF. The CDR3, as DNA: TGCGCCAGCAGCTTGGGGACTAGCTCTAGCACAGATACGCAGTATTTT.

The chain links TRBV6-1 to TRBJ1-3; no reliable D call. V lost 1 base and J 0 bases, leaving 13 bases between the germline ends. Per the germline V gene, CDR1 is MNHNS and CDR2 is SASEGT. The CDR3 runs to 17 residues. The CDR3 region is CASSEDRHGHSGNTIYF. CDR3 DNA: TGTGCCAGCAGTGAAGATAGACACGGCCACTCTGGAAACACCATATATTTT.

This clone has a handful of counts. The chain recombines TRBV6-5 with TRBJ2-7, with 11 bases that match TRBD2. CDR3 length: 13 amino acids. Germline V gene lookup returns CDR1 MNHEY and CDR2 SVGAGI. The V segment lost 8 bases and the J segment 5 bases; nucleotides outside the gene matches: 5. CDR3 nucleotide sequence: TGTGCCAGCCGTCTAGCGGGGGGAGACGAGCAGTACTTC. This encodes CASRLAGGDEQYF.

This chain uses TRBV25-1 with TRBJ1-1, with D perhaps matching TRBD1 (5 bases). The CDR3 is 15 amino acids. Trimming left V 2 bases short and J 6 bases short, with 16 bases between. CDR1 and CDR2 from the germline V gene are MGHDK and SYGVNS. CDR3 in DNA: TGTGCCAGCAGTGAAGTAGGGCAGGGTAGCCCTGAAGCTTTCTTT. Residues: CASSEVGQGSPEAFF. The full variable domain, in which reference TRBV25-1 and TRBJ1-1 provide the parts outside the CDR3, is EADIYQTPRYLVIGTGKKITLECSQTMGHDKMYWYQQDPGMELHLIHYSYGVNSTEKGDLSSESTVSRIRTEHFPLTLESARPSHTSQYLCASSEVGQGSPEAFFGQGTRLTVV.

This clone has only a few counts. V is TRBV7-2 and J is TRBJ2-5; 8 nucleotides match TRBD2. Trimming cost V 1 base and J 4 bases; bases outside gene matches: 17. CDR1 is SGHTA, CDR2 FQGNSA, per germline. The CDR3 has 19 residues. The CDR3, as DNA: TGTGCCAGCAGCTTAGAGGGGCGGGCTAGCGGGTCTTGGGGAGAGACCCAGTACTTC. Encoded protein: CASSLEGRASGSWGETQYF.

The J gene is TRBJ1-3, the V gene TRBV15, with D possibly TRBD1 on 6 matching bases. Germline CDR1 LNHNV, CDR2 YYDKDF (reference sequence). Deletions cut 2 bases from V and 1 base from J, with 15 bases between. The CDR3 has 17 residues. DNA of the CDR3: TGTGCCACCAGCAGAAGCCGGACAGTAGGTTCTGGAAACACCATATATTTT. Its translation: CATSRSRTVGSGNTIYF.

This chain uses TRBV4-2 with TRBJ1-5; the match to TRBD1 covers 8 bases. This CDR3 is built from 15 residues. The junction had 4 bases not matched to a gene; V was cut back by 5 bases and J by 1 base. Looked up from germline, CDR1 is LGHNA and CDR2 is YNFKEQ. DNA of the CDR3: TGTGCCAGCAGCTTGACAGGGGAGAGCAATCAGCCCCAGCATTTT. This encodes CASSLTGESNQPQHF.

The chain is built from TRBV19 and TRBJ2-1, with D possibly matching TRBD2 (6 bases). Germline V gene data show CDR1 as LNHDA and CDR2 as SQIVND (reference sequence). V lost 3 bases to trimming and J lost 9 bases, with 9 bases between them. CDR3 length: 12 residues. The CDR3 is CASSIGGLEQFF. In DNA form, the CDR3 reads TGTGCCAGTAGTATCGGGGGTCTTGAGCAGTTCTTC.

V usage is TRBV11-2 and J usage is TRBJ1-2, with D possibly being TRBD1 (5 bases). Germline CDR1 and CDR2: SGHAT and FQNNGV. Between the trimmed V and J ends, which lost 4 bases and 8 bases, there was a span of 17 bases. This CDR3 spans 14 amino acids. The CDR3 protein is CASSSLRDRSGYTF. DNA for the CDR3: TGTGCCAGCAGCTCCCTCAGGGATCGAAGCGGCTACACCTTC.

This clone was seen once. The chain recombines TRBV11-3 with TRBJ2-1; D is uncertain. Germline loops: CDR1 SGHNT, CDR2 YENEEA. The germline V and J ends were trimmed by 3 bases and 3 bases, with 6 bases remaining between them. CDR3 length: 13 amino acids. The CDR3: CASSFNYYNEQFF. The CDR3 DNA reads as TGTGCCAGCAGCTTCAACTACTACAATGAGCAGTTCTTC.

The chain recombines TRBV15 with TRBJ1-1, with TRBD1 matching 8 bases. Germline-derived CDR1 and CDR2 are LNHNV and YYDKDF (reference sequence). The CDR3 sequence is 15 residues long. V trimming: 6 bases; J trimming: 3 bases; junction bases outside the gene matches: 9. The CDR3 sequence is CATRQPGGRDTEAFF. CDR3 coding DNA: TGTGCCACCAGGCAACCAGGGGGCAGAGACACTGAAGCTTTCTTT.

The rearrangement joins TRBV7-9 to TRBJ2-1; 7 bases fit TRBD1. The V gene end was trimmed by 6 bases and the J gene end by 6 bases; junction bases not matched to a gene: 17. The CDR3 contains 17 residues. CDR1 SEHNR and CDR2 FQNEAQ come from the germline V gene (reference sequence). CDR3 DNA: TGTGCCAGCAGGTCAAACTGGGGGACAGAAACCCGCAATGAGCAGTTCTTC. Protein: CASRSNWGTETRNEQFF. Combining the CDR3 with reference TRBV7-9 and TRBJ2-1 gives the whole variable domain DTGVSQNPRHKITKRGQNVTFRCDPISEHNRLYWYRQTLGQGPEFLTYFQNEAQLEKSRLLSDRFSAERPKGSFSTLEIQRTEQGDSAMYLCASRSNWGTETRNEQFFGPGTRLTVL.

The chain employs TRBV28 and TRBJ1-2; perhaps TRBD1 as D (5 bases). The CDR3 runs to 11 residues. Germline lookup yields CDR1 MDHEN and CDR2 SYDVKM. V gave up 11 bases and J gave up 6 bases, with 13 bases separating them. CDR3 loop: CALGRDDGYTF. The CDR3 bases are TGTGCCTTGGGGCGGGATGATGGCTACACCTTC.

The chain carries TRBV9 and TRBJ1-2; possible D gene TRBD1, 6 bases. Germline V gene lookup returns CDR1 SGDLS and CDR2 YYNGEE. V lost 4 bases, J lost 5 bases, and 15 bases lay in between. This CDR3 has 14 residues. Here the CDR3 reads CASSREDRMYGYTF. The CDR3 nucleotides read TGTGCCAGCAGCCGAGAGGACAGAATGTATGGCTACACCTTC.

The chain couples TRBV6-5 to TRBJ1-5; the D gene is possibly TRBD1 (5 bases). The CDR3 sequence is 15 residues long. Germline V gives CDR1 MNHEY, CDR2 SVGAGI. With 6 bases removed from V and 0 bases from J, the gap between germline ends came to 12 bases. This CDR3 reads CASREGPSSNQPQHF. The CDR3 DNA is TGTGCCAGCAGGGAGGGACCGAGTAGCAATCAGCCCCAGCATTTT.

V gene TRBV11-2 combines with J gene TRBJ1-2, with a possible D match to TRBD1 (6 bases). CDR3 length equals 14 residues. Looked up from germline, CDR1 is SGHAT and CDR2 is FQNNGV. V lost 0 bases and J lost 4, with 9 bases in between. The CDR3 sequence is CASSLEGAVYGYTF. Written as DNA, the CDR3 is TGTGCCAGCAGCTTAGAGGGGGCGGTCTATGGCTACACCTTC.

The chain is built from TRBV10-3 and TRBJ2-7; the D is unclear. The CDR3 is made up of 12 amino acids. Germline assignment: CDR1 ENHRY and CDR2 SYGVKD. V lost 6 bases to trimming and J lost 1 base, with 7 bases between them. The CDR3 nucleotides read TGTGCCATCAGCCGACTTTCCTACGAGCAGTACTTC. Its translation is CAISRLSYEQYF.

The chain couples TRBV4-3 to TRBJ2-2; TRBD1 agrees at 7 bases. The germline V gene encodes CDR1 LGHNA and CDR2 YSLEER. The CDR3 sequence is 15 residues long. V lost 8 bases, J lost 1 base, and 7 bases stayed unmatched. In nucleotides, the CDR3 is TGCGCCAGCTCCCGGGACAGCTTGAACACCGGGGAGCTGTTTTTT. It encodes CASSRDSLNTGELFF.

The gene calls are TRBV6-4 and TRBJ1-4, with D possibly TRBD1 on 6 matching bases. Trimming took off 3 bases at V and 7 bases at J, with 9 bases between the two ends. This CDR3 comprises 13 residues. Per the germline V gene, CDR1 is MRHNA and CDR2 is SNTAGT. DNA of the CDR3: TGTGCCAGCAGTGAACAGGGTGGTGAAAAACTGTTTTTT. This sequence encodes CASSEQGGEKLFF.

The rearrangement links TRBV10-3 to TRBJ2-7, with TRBD2 matching 13 bases. V shed 3 bases and J 0 bases; nucleotides not matched to a gene: 5. CDR3 length equals 17 residues. Germline loops: CDR1 ENHRY, CDR2 SYGVKD. The CDR3 is CAISERGLAGASYEQYF. The CDR3 region has the DNA TGTGCCATCAGTGAACGAGGACTAGCGGGGGCCTCCTACGAGCAGTACTTC.

V gene TRBV2 combines with J gene TRBJ2-1, with D possibly TRBD2 on 6 matching bases. The germline CDR1 and CDR2 sequences are SNHLY and FYNNEI. The CDR3 covers 12 residues. V was cut by 11 bases and J by 8 bases, with 16 bases left in between. The CDR3 sequence: CAGGGEVDEQFF. The CDR3 DNA is TGTGCCGGTGGCGGGGAGGTCGATGAGCAGTTCTTC.